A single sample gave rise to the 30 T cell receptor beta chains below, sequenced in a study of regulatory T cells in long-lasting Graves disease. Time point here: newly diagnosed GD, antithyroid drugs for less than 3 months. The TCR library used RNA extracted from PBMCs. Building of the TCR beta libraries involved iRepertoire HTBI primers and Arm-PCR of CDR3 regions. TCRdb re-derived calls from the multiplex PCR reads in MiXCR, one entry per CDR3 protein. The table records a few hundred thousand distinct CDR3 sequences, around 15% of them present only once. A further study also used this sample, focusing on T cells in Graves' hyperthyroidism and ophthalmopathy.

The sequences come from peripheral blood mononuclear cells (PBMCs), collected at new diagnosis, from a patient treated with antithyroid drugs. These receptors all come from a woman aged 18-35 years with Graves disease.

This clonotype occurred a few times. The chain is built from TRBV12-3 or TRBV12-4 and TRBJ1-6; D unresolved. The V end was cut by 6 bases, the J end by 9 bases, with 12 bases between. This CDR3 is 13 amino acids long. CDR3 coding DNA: TGTGCCAGCAGAGGTTCTGAAGGTTCACCCCTCCACTTT. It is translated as CASRGSEGSPLHF.

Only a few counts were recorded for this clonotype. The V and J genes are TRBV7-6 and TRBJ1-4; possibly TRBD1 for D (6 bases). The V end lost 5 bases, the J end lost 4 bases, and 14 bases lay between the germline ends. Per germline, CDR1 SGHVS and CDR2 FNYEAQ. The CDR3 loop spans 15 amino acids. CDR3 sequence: CASSIRGSDNEKLFF. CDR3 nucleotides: TGTGCCAGCAGCATAAGGGGGAGTGATAATGAAAAACTGTTTTTT.

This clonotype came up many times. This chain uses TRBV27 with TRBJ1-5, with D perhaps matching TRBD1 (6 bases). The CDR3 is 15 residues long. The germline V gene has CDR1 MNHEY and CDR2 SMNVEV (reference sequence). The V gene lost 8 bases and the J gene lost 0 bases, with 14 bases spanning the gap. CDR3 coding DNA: TGTGCCAGCCCGATGGACAGTAGTAGCAATCAGCCCCAGCATTTT. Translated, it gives CASPMDSSSNQPQHF.

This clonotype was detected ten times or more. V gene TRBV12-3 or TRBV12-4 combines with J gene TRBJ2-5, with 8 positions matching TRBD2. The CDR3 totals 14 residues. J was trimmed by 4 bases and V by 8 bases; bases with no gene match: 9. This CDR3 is CASAWGAGAETQYF. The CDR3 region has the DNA TGTGCCAGCGCTTGGGGAGCGGGGGCAGAGACCCAGTACTTC.

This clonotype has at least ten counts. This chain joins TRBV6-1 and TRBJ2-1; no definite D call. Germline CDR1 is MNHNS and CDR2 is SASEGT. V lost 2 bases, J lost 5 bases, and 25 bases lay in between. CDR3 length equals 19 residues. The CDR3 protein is CASSEYVYRTASRDNEQFF. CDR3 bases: TGTGCCAGCAGTGAATATGTTTACAGAACCGCGAGTCGGGACAATGAGCAGTTCTTC.

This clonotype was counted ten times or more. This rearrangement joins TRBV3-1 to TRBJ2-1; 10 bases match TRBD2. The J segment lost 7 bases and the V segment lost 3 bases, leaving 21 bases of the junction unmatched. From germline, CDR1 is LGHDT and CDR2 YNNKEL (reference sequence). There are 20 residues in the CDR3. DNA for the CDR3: TGTGCCAGCAGCCACTACTATAAGGGGGCCTCTAGCGGGAGTTCGAATGAGCAGTTCTTC. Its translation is CASSHYYKGASSGSSNEQFF.

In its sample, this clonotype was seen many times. In DNA form, the CDR3 reads TGTGCCAGCAGTCGTCTAGCGGGCGAGCAGTACTTC. Translated: CASSRLAGEQYF. The rearrangement uses TRBV12-3 or TRBV12-4 and TRBJ2-7; 8 bases align to TRBD2. V lost 5 bases, J lost 6 bases, and 3 bases stayed unmatched. The CDR3 consists of 12 residues.

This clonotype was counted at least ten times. The CDR3 loop is CASRDLGRNQPQHF. DNA for the CDR3: TGTGCCAGCCGGGACTTAGGTCGCAATCAGCCCCAGCATTTT. This chain uses TRBV10-3 with TRBJ1-5, with D possibly matching TRBD1 (5 bases). Trimming pared 10 bases from V and 2 bases from J, leaving 15 bases between. This CDR3 is built from 14 residues. Per the germline V gene, CDR1 is ENHRY and CDR2 is SYGVKD.

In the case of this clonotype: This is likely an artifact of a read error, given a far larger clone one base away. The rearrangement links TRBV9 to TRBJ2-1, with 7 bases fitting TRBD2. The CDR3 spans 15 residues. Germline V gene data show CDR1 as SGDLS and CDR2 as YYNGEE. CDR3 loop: CASSQAGSSYNELFF. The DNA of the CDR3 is TGTGCCAGCAGCCAAGCGGGGAGCTCCTACAATGAGCTGTTCTTC.

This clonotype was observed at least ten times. For the CDR3, the DNA is TGTGCCAGCAACTTAGACAGGGACACTGAAGCTTTCTTT. Translation: CASNLDRDTEAFF. The rearrangement joins TRBV6-1 to TRBJ1-1, with 7 bases fitting TRBD1. The J segment lost 3 bases and the V segment lost 7 bases, leaving 5 bases of the junction unmatched. The CDR3 extends over 13 amino acids. Germline V gene data show CDR1 as MNHNS and CDR2 as SASEGT.

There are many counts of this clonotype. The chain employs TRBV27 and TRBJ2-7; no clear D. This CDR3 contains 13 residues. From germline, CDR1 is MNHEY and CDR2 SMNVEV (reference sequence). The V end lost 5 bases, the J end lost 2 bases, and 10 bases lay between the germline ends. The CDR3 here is CASSMTGAYEQYF. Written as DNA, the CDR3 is TGTGCCAGCAGTATGACTGGTGCCTACGAGCAGTACTTC.

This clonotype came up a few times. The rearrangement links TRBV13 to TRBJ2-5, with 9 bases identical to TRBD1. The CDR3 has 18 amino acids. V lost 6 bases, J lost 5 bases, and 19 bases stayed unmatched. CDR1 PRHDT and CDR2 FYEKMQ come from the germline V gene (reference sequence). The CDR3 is CASSEEGDRAGERETQYF. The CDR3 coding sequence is TGTGCCAGCAGTGAAGAAGGGGACAGGGCTGGAGAAAGGGAGACCCAGTACTTC.

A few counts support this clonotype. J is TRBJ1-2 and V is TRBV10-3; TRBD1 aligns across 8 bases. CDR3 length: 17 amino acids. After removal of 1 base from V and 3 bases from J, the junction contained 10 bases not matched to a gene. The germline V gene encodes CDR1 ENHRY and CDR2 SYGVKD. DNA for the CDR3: TGTGCCATCAGTGAGTATATTGTCCGGGACAGGCACTATGGCTACACCTTC. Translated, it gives CAISEYIVRDRHYGYTF.

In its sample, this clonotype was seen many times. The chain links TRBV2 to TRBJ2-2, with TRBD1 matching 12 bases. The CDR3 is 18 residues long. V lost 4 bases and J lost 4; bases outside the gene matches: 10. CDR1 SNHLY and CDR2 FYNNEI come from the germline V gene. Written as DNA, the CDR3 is TGTGCCAGCAGTGGGGACAGGGGGCCGATGCGGGTCACCGGGGAGCTGTTTTTT. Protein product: CASSGDRGPMRVTGELFF.

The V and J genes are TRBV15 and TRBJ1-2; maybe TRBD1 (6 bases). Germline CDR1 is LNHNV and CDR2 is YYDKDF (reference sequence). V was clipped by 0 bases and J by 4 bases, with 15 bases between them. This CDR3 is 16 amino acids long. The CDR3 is CATSREGQTYGYGYTF. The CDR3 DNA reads TGTGCCACCAGCAGAGAAGGACAGACTTATGGCTATGGCTACACCTTC.

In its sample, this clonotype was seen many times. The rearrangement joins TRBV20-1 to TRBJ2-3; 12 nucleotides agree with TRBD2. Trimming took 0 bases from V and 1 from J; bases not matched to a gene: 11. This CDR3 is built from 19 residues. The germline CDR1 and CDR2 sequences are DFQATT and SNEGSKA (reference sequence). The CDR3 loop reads CSARDLRLAGGRGTDTQYF. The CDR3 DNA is TGCAGTGCTAGAGATCTCAGGCTAGCGGGGGGGCGGGGCACAGATACGCAGTATTTT.

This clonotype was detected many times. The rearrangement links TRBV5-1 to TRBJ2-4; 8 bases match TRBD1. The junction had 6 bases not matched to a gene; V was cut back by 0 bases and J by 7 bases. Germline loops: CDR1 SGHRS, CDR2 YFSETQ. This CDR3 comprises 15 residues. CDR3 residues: CASSLDPGGANIQYF. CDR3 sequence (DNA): TGCGCCAGCAGCTTGGATCCAGGGGGCGCGAACATTCAGTACTTC.

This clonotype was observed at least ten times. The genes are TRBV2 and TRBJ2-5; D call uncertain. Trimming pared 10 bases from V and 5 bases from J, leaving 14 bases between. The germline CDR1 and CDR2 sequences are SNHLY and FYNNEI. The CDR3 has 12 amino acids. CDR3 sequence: CATRQDSETQYF. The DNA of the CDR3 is TGTGCCACCAGACAAGACTCCGAGACCCAGTACTTC.

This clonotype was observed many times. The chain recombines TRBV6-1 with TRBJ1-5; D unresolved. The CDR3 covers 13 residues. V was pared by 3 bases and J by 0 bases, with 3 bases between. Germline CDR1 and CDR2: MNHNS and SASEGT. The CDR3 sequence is CASSDNSNQPQHF. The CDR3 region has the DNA TGTGCCAGCAGTGACAATAGCAATCAGCCCCAGCATTTT.

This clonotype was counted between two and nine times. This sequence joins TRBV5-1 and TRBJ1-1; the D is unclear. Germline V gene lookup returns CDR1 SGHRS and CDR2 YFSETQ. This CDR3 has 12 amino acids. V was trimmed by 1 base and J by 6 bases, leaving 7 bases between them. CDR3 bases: TGCGCCAGCAGCTTGACCGGGTCTGAAGCTTTCTTT. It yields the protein CASSLTGSEAFF.

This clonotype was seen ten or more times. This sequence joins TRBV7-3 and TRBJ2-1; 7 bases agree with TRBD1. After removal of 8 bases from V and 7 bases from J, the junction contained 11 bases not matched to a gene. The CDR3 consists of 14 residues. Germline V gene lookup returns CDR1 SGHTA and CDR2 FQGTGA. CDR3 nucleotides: TGTGCCAGCGGCCGACCCGACAGGGTGAATGAGCAGTTCTTC. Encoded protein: CASGRPDRVNEQFF.

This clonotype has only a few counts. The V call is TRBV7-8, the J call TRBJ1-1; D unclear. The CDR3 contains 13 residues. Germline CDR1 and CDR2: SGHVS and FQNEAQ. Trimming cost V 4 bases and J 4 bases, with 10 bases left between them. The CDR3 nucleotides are TGTGCCAGCAGCTCCGAGAGGAGCACTGAAGCTTTCTTT. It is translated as CASSSERSTEAFF.

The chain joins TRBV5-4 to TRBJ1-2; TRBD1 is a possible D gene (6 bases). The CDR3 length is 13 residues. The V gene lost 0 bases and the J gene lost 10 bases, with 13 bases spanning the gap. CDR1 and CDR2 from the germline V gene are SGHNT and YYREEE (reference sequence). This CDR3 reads CASSLVAGVDYTF. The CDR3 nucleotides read TGTGCCAGCAGCTTGGTGGCAGGGGTGGACTACACCTTC. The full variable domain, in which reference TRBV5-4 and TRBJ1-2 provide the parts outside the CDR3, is ETGVTQSPTHLIKTRGQQVTLRCSSQSGHNTVSWYQQALGQGPQFIFQYYREEENGRGNFPPRFSGLQFPNYSSELNVNALELDDSALYLCASSLVAGVDYTFGSGTRLTVV.

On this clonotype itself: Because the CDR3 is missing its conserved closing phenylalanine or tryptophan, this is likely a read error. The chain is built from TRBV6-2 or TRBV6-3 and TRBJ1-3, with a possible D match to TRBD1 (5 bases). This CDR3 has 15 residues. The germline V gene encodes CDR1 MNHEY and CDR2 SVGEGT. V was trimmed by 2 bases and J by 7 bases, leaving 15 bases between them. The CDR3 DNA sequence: TGTGCCAGCAGTTACCTAATGGACCGGGGGAACACCATATATCTT. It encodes CASSYLMDRGNTIYL.

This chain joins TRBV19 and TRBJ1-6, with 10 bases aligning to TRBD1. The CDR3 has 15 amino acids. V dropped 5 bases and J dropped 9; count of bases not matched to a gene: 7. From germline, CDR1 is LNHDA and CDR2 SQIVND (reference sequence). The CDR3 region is CASSSRTGGSSPLHF. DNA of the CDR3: TGTGCCAGTAGTTCCCGGACAGGGGGGTCTTCACCCCTCCACTTT.

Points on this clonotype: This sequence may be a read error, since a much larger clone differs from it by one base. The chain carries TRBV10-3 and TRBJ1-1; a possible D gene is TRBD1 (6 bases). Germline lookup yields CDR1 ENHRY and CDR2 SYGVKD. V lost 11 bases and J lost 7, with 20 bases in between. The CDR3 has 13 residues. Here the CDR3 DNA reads TGTGCCTTCACCGCGAACAGGGAGGATGAAGCTTTCTTT. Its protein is CAFTANREDEAFF.

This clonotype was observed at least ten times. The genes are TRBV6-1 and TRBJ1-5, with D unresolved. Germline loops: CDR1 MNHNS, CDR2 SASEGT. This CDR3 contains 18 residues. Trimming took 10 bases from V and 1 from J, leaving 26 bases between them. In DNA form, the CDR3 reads TGTGCCACCGGGGATTTATTAAGTGGGAGGACCAGCAATCAGCCCCAGCATTTT. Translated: CATGDLLSGRTSNQPQHF.

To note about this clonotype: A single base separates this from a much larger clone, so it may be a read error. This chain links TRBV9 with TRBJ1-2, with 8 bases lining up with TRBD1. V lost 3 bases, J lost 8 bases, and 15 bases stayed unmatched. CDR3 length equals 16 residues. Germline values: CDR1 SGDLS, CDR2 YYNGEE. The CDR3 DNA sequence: TGTGCCAGCAGCGCTTCCGAACAGGGGGTCTGGAGAGGCTACACCTTC. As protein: CASSASEQGVWRGYTF.

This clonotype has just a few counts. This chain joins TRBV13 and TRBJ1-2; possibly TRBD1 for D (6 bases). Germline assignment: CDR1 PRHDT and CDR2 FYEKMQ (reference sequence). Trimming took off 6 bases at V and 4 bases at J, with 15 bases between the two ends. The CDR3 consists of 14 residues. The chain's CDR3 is CASRQFGTTYGYTF. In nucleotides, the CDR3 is TGTGCCAGCAGACAGTTCGGGACAACCTATGGCTACACCTTC.

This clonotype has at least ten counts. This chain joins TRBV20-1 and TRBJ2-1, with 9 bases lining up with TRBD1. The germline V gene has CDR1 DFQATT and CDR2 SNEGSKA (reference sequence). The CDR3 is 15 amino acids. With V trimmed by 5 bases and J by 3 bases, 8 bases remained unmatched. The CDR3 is CSAFKTGQGYNEQFF. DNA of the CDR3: TGCAGTGCTTTTAAAACGGGACAGGGCTACAATGAGCAGTTCTTC.